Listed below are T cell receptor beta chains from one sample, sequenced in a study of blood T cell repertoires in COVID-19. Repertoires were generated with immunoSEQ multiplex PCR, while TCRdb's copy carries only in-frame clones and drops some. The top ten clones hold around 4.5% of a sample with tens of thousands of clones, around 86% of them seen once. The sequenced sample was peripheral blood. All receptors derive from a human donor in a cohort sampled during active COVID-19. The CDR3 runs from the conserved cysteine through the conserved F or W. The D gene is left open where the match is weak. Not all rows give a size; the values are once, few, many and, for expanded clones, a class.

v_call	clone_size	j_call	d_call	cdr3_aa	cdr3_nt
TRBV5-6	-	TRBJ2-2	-	CASSPTYANTGELFF	TGTGCCAGCAGCCCGACTTACGCGAACACCGGGGAGCTGTTTTTT
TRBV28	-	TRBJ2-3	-	CASSFSGWADTQYF	TGTGCCAGCAGTTTTTCGGGGTGGGCAGATACGCAGTATTTT
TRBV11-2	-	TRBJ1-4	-	CASSATGGYRNEKLFF	TGTGCCAGCAGCGCCACCGGGGGGTATCGCAATGAAAAACTGTTTTTT
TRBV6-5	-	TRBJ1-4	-	CASSQQLRGREKLFF	TGTGCCAGCAGTCAACAACTTCGGGGGAGAGAAAAACTGTTTTTT
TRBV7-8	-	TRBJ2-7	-	CASSLARGIYEQYF	TGTGCCAGCAGCTTAGCGAGGGGGATATACGAGCAGTACTTC
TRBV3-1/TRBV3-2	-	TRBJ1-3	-	CASSQGRGFSGNTIYF	TGTGCCAGCAGCCAAGGAAGGGGGTTTTCTGGAAACACCATATATTTT
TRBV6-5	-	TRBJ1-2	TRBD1	CASTRDRRSYGYTF	TGTGCCAGCACCCGGGACAGGCGTTCCTATGGCTACACCTTC
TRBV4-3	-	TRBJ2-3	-	CASSRQGTDTQYF	TGCGCCAGCAGCCGACAGGGCACAGATACGCAGTATTTT
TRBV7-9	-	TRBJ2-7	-	CASSLVGQGAYEQYF	TGTGCCAGCAGCTTAGTTGGGCAGGGCGCCTACGAGCAGTACTTC
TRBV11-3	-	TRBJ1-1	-	CASSSTHDTEAFF	TGTGCCAGCAGCTCTACCCACGACACTGAAGCTTTCTTT
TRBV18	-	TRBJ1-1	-	CASSQRVLDSSNTEAFF	TGTGCCAGCTCACAACGGGTCCTCGACAGCTCGAACACTGAAGCTTTCTTT
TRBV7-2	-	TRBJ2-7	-	CASSTVGGAGEQYF	TGTGCCAGCAGCACTGTGGGGGGAGCAGGCGAGCAGTACTTC
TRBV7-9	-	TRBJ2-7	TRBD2	CASSLERLAGPLRSYEQYF	TGTGCCAGCAGCTTAGAGAGGCTAGCGGGACCGCTTCGGTCCTACGAGCAGTACTTC
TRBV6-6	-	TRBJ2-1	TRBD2	CASSYGEGLIF	TGTGCCAGCAGTTACGGGGAGGGCTTGATCTTC
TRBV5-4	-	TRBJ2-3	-	CASSSEAIRDTQYF	TGTGCCAGCAGCTCGGAGGCTATACGAGATACGCAGTATTTT
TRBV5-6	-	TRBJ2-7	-	CASTRGGVRYEQYF	TGTGCCAGCACCCGGGGTGGGGTTCGCTACGAGCAGTACTTC
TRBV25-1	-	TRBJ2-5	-	CASDHAGGTSRRETQYF	TGTGCCAGCGATCATGCAGGGGGGACTTCTAGGAGAGAGACCCAGTACTTC
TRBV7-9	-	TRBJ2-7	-	CASSLVPGSAYEQYF	TGTGCCAGCAGCTTAGTGCCGGGAAGTGCCTACGAGCAGTACTTC
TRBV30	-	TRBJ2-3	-	CAWSVGAGTDTQYF	TGTGCCTGGAGTGTAGGGGCAGGCACAGATACGCAGTATTTT
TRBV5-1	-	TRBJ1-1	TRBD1	CASISGTVNTEAFF	TGCGCCAGCATTTCCGGGACAGTGAACACTGAAGCTTTCTTT
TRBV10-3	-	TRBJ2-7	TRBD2	CAISRTSEHEQYF	TGTGCCATCAGCCGGACTAGCGAACACGAGCAGTACTTC
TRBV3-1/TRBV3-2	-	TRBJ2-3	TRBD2	CASSQVGGGRAREDTQYF	TGTGCCAGCAGCCAAGTGGGCGGCGGGAGGGCCCGAGAGGATACGCAGTATTTT
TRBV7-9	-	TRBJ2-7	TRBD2	CASSREGSYEQYF	TGTGCCAGCAGCCGGGAGGGCTCCTACGAGCAGTACTTC
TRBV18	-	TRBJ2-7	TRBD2	CASSEISGRAGEQYF	TGTGCCAGCTCAGAAATCAGCGGGAGGGCCGGCGAGCAGTACTTC
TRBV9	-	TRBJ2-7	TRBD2	CASSHPTGAGGPYEQYF	TGTGCCAGCAGCCATCCAACTGGCGCGGGAGGCCCCTACGAGCAGTACTTC
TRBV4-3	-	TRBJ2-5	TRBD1	CASSQGQGAETQYF	TGCGCCAGCAGCCAAGGGCAGGGGGCTGAGACCCAGTACTTC
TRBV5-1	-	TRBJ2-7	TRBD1	CASSQNTGGASYEQYF	TGCGCCAGCAGCCAAAACACAGGGGGCGCGTCCTACGAGCAGTACTTC
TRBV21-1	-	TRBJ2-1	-	CASNLLGWPNNEQFF	TGTGCCAGCAATTTATTGGGCTGGCCGAACAATGAGCAGTTCTTC
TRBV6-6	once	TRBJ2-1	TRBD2	CASSYSYTSGRYEQFF	TGTGCCAGCAGTTACTCTTACACTAGCGGGAGGTATGAGCAGTTCTTC
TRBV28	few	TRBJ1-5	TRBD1	CASRGQGLNQPQHF	TGTGCCAGCAGAGGACAGGGCCTCAATCAGCCCCAGCATTTT
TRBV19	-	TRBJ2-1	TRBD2	CASSFRTSGISSYNEQFF	TGTGCCAGTAGTTTCAGGACTAGCGGGATAAGCTCCTACAATGAGCAGTTCTTC
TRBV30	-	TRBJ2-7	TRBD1	CAWSSGQGASGEQYF	TGTGCCTGGAGTTCGGGACAGGGGGCATCCGGGGAGCAGTACTTC
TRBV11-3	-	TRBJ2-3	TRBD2	CASSLGLAGGAGSTDTQYF	TGTGCCAGCAGCTTGGGGCTAGCGGGAGGTGCGGGTAGCACAGATACGCAGTATTTT
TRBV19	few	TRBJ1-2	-	CASSITARGGYTF	TGTGCCAGTAGTATTACTGCAAGAGGGGGCTACACCTTC
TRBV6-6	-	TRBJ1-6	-	CASRQTTGTRSSPLHF	TGTGCCAGCAGGCAAACTACCGGGACACGGTCGTCACCCCTCCACTTT
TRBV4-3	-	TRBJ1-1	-	CASSQGGGMDFRTEAFF	TGCGCCAGCAGCCAAGGCGGAGGAATGGACTTTAGGACTGAAGCTTTCTTT
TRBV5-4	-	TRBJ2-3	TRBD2	CASSSAGVKDTQYF	TGTGCCAGCAGCTCAGCGGGAGTAAAAGATACGCAGTATTTT
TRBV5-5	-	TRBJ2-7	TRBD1	CASSSQGARGEQYF	TGTGCCAGCAGCTCACAGGGGGCGCGGGGCGAGCAGTACTTC
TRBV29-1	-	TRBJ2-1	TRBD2	CSVEGKRLARDNEQFF	TGCAGCGTTGAGGGGAAGCGACTAGCGAGAGACAATGAGCAGTTCTTC
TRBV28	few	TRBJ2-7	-	CASSPRTPSYEQYF	TGTGCCAGCAGCCCACGCACTCCGAGCTACGAGCAGTACTTC
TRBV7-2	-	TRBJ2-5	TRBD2	CASSFWTSGRAETQYF	TGTGCCAGCAGCTTTTGGACTAGCGGGAGAGCAGAGACCCAGTACTTC
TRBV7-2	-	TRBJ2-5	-	CASSLALRKETQYF	TGTGCCAGCAGCTTAGCTTTGCGGAAAGAGACCCAGTACTTC
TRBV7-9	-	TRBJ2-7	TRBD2	CASSISGTSGYEQYF	TGTGCCAGCAGCATATCCGGGACTAGCGGCTACGAGCAGTACTTC
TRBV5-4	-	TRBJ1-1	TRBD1	CASSRQGRTEAFF	TGTGCCAGCAGTCGACAGGGGAGGACTGAAGCTTTCTTT
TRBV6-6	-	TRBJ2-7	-	CASSPGVGFPPGEQYF	TGTGCCAGCAGTCCCGGAGTTGGGTTTCCCCCGGGGGAGCAGTACTTC
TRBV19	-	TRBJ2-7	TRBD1	CASSRFPGQTYEQYF	TGTGCCAGTAGTAGGTTCCCGGGACAGACTTACGAGCAGTACTTC
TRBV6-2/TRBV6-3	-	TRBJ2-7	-	CASSYGGAPYEQYF	TGTGCCAGCAGTTACGGGGGGGCCCCCTACGAGCAGTACTTC
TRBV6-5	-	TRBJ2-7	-	CASTRGYEQYF	TGTGCCAGCACCAGGGGCTACGAGCAGTACTTC
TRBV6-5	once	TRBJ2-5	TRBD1	CASNQGAPNLETQYF	TGTGCCAGCAACCAGGGGGCTCCTAATTTGGAGACCCAGTACTTC